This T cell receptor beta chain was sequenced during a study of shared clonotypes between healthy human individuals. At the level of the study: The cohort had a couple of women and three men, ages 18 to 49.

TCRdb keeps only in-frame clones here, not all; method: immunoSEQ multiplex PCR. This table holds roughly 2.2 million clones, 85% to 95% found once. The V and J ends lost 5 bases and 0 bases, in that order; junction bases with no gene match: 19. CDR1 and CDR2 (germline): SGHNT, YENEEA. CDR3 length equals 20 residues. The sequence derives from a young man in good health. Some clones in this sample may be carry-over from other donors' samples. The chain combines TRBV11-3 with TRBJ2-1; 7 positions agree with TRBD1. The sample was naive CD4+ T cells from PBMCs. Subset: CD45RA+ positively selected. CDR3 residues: CASSGSRQNTGAASYNEQFF. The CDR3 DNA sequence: TGTGCCAGCAGCGGAAGTCGGCAGAATACAGGGGCGGCCTCCTACAATGAGCAGTTCTTC. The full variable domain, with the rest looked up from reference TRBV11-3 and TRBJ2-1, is EAGVVQSPRYKIIEKKQPVAFWCNPISGHNTLYWYLQNLGQGPELLIRYENEEAVDDSQLPKDRFSAERLKGVDSTLKIQPAELGDSAVYLCASSGSRQNTGAASYNEQFFGPGTRLTVL.